A single sample gave rise to the 29 T cell receptor beta chains below, sequenced in a study of blood T cell repertoires in COVID-19 (dated by TCRdb to 2020 to 2022). The library was built by means of the immunoSEQ multiplex PCR assay. What TCRdb holds here is the immuneACCESS table cut down to in-frame rearrangements. Part of the clones is not present; checked against another copy, under half of the missing clones reflect an unresolved V gene, and the others are unexplained. The sample table lists some 120,000 clones, around 88% of them with a count of one. The top ten clones comprise roughly 5.4% of the sample. Sequencing input: peripheral blood. The receptors were gathered from a human donor in a cohort sampled during active COVID-19.

The gene calls are TRBV5-1 and TRBJ1-1; weak D call: TRBD1 (6 bases). The CDR3 length is 17 residues. Looked up from germline, CDR1 is SGHRS and CDR2 is YFSETQ. V was clipped by 4 bases and J by 6 bases, with 25 bases between them. The CDR3 region is CASSKWTATSLSAEAFF. CDR3 sequence (DNA): TGCGCCAGCAGCAAGTGGACAGCCACGTCTTTATCGGCTGAAGCTTTCTTT.

In this sample, this clone turned up once. The rearrangement uses TRBV19 and TRBJ1-1, with 12 bases fitting TRBD1. Trimming cost V 9 bases and J 7 bases; bases outside gene matches: 9. This CDR3 has 14 residues. The germline V gene encodes CDR1 LNHDA and CDR2 SQIVND (reference sequence). The CDR3 loop is CASNPGQGAGEAFF. The DNA for the CDR3 is TGTGCCAGCAATCCGGGACAGGGGGCGGGTGAAGCTTTCTTT.

There are a few counts of this clone. This rearrangement joins TRBV6-5 to TRBJ2-2; 7 bases agree with TRBD2. Germline CDR1 and CDR2: MNHEY and SVGAGI. The CDR3 consists of 14 residues. V dropped 6 bases and J dropped 2; count of bases not matched to a gene: 3. CDR3 protein: CASRRDYNTGELFF. As DNA, the CDR3 is TGTGCCAGCAGACGGGACTACAACACCGGGGAGCTGTTTTTT.

The chain has TRBV6-6 and TRBJ1-1; 9 bases are a match to TRBD1. CDR1 and CDR2 (germline): MNHNY, SVGAGI (reference sequence). The J segment lost 5 bases and the V segment lost 2 bases, leaving 6 bases of the junction unmatched. The CDR3 is made up of 15 amino acids. CDR3 amino acids: CASSYPGQGRTEAFF. CDR3 in DNA: TGTGCCAGCAGTTACCCGGGACAGGGAAGAACTGAAGCTTTCTTT.

The DNA of the CDR3 is TGTGCCAGCAGTGAGCGTTTCGGGTCCTACGAGCAGTACTTC. This encodes CASSERFGSYEQYF. The chain links TRBV28 to TRBJ2-7; D not certain. Germline V gives CDR1 MDHEN, CDR2 SYDVKM. This CDR3 has 14 amino acids. V was trimmed by 5 bases and J by 1 base, leaving 12 bases between them.

The V call is TRBV5-1, the J call TRBJ2-1, with D possibly matching TRBD1 (5 bases). The CDR3 is made up of 14 amino acids. Trimming removed 0 bases from V and 6 bases from J, with 10 bases in between. CDR1 is SGHRS and CDR2 is YFSETQ in the germline V gene. CDR3 protein: CASSLAPGSNEQFF. The CDR3, as DNA: TGCGCCAGCAGCTTGGCCCCAGGGTCCAATGAGCAGTTCTTC. Supplemented by reference TRBV5-1 and TRBJ2-1, the full variable domain reads KAGVTQTPRYLIKTRGQQVTLSCSPISGHRSVSWYQQTPGQGLQFLFEYFSETQRNKGNFPGRFSGRQFSNSRSEMNVSTLELGDSALYLCASSLAPGSNEQFFGPGTRLTVL.

The V gene is TRBV13, the J gene TRBJ1-1; TRBD1 agrees at 11 bases. V shed 5 bases and J 5 bases; nucleotides not matched to a gene: 25. In germline, CDR1 is PRHDT, CDR2 FYEKMQ (reference sequence). The CDR3 runs to 21 residues. In nucleotides, the CDR3 is TGTGCCAGCAGCCCTGGGGTAGGTGGGACAGGGGGTGTTATAGTGAGGACTGAAGCTTTCTTT. Protein sequence: CASSPGVGGTGGVIVRTEAFF.

The sample holds a few counts of this clone. The chain has TRBV6-6 and TRBJ2-2, with a possible D match to TRBD2 (6 bases). V lost 2 bases and J lost 0, with 10 bases in between. The CDR3 is made up of 16 amino acids. Germline V lookup: CDR1 MNHNY, CDR2 SVGAGI (reference sequence). CDR3 residues: CASSYAVAANTGELFF. The CDR3 DNA sequence: TGTGCCAGCAGTTACGCGGTAGCGGCGAACACCGGGGAGCTGTTTTTT.

For the CDR3, the DNA is TGCGCCAGCAGCCGGGACAGTTCACTCATGAACACTGAAGCTTTCTTT. Its translation is CASSRDSSLMNTEAFF. This chain links TRBV5-1 with TRBJ1-1; 7 nucleotides match TRBD1. The CDR3 has 16 residues. CDR1 and CDR2 from the germline V gene are SGHRS and YFSETQ. The V gene end was trimmed by 4 bases and the J gene end by 0 bases; junction bases not matched to a gene: 9.

V usage is TRBV6-5 and J usage is TRBJ2-7, with no clear D. Deletions cut 8 bases from V and 0 bases from J, with 14 bases between. The CDR3 runs to 14 residues. Germline CDR1 and CDR2: MNHEY and SVGAGI. The CDR3 DNA reads as TGTGCCAGCGGCAAAGACGGCGGCTCCTACGAGCAGTACTTC. Translation gives CASGKDGGSYEQYF.

The chain links TRBV5-1 to TRBJ1-4; a possible D gene is TRBD1 (5 bases). V dropped 0 bases and J dropped 8 bases, with 14 bases sitting between them. CDR1 and CDR2 (germline): SGHRS, YFSETQ. This CDR3 contains 15 residues. This chain's CDR3 is CASSLANDGQEKLFF. CDR3 nucleotides: TGCGCCAGCAGCTTGGCAAACGACGGACAAGAAAAACTGTTTTTT.

The V call is TRBV4-2, the J call TRBJ1-5; 7 bases map to TRBD1. This CDR3 is 14 amino acids long. Trimming at V came to 4 bases and at J to 4 bases, leaving 4 bases not matched to a gene. Germline V lookup: CDR1 LGHNA, CDR2 YNFKEQ. In DNA, the CDR3 is TGTGCCAGCAGCCTCGACAGGGAAAATCAGCCCCAGCATTTT. It codes for CASSLDRENQPQHF.

The chain is built from TRBV5-1 and TRBJ2-7; 9 bases are a match to TRBD1. V lost 0 bases, J lost 9 bases, and 10 bases stayed unmatched. Germline lookup yields CDR1 SGHRS and CDR2 YFSETQ. CDR3 length: 15 amino acids. For the CDR3, the DNA is TGCGCCAGCAGCTTGGCCGCGGGACAGGGCGTCGGGCAGTACTTC. It codes for CASSLAAGQGVGQYF.

The chain is built from TRBV18 and TRBJ2-3, with TRBD2 matching over 15 bases. Trimming at V came to 3 bases and at J to 0 bases, leaving 4 bases not matched to a gene. The CDR3 totals 18 residues. CDR1 and CDR2 from the germline V gene are KGHSH and LQKENI. CDR3 protein: CASSPGLAGGSSTDTQYF. DNA of the CDR3: TGTGCCAGCTCACCGGGACTAGCGGGAGGCTCTAGCACAGATACGCAGTATTTT.

The V gene is TRBV20-1, the J gene TRBJ1-2; the D gene is possibly TRBD1 (5 bases). The germline CDR1 and CDR2 sequences are DFQATT and SNEGSKA (reference sequence). The CDR3 has 11 residues. V was shortened by 3 bases and J by 10 bases, with 12 bases between the two germline ends. CDR3 sequence reads: CSASTQGHYTF. The CDR3 DNA follows: TGCAGTGCTAGTACGCAGGGTCACTACACCTTC.

This chain uses TRBV6-5 with TRBJ1-4; 9 bases agree with TRBD1. CDR1 is MNHEY, CDR2 SVGAGI, per germline. The ends lost 10 bases at V and 7 bases at J; junction bases unmatched: 10. The CDR3 runs to 14 residues. The CDR3 region has the DNA TGTGCCACTTCCTCCGGGACAGGGAGTGAAAAACTGTTTTTT. Translated, it gives CATSSGTGSEKLFF.

This rearrangement joins TRBV14 to TRBJ1-5; D ambiguous. Germline assignment: CDR1 SGHDN and CDR2 FVKESK. Trimming shortened V by 2 bases and J by 5 bases, and 7 bases separated the two germline ends. The CDR3 runs 13 residues. In DNA form, the CDR3 reads TGTGCCAGCAGCCAAACCCAGGATCAGCCCCAGCATTTT. It encodes CASSQTQDQPQHF.

DNA of the CDR3: TGTGCCAGCAGCCTTACAGGGGGAGCTAACTATGGCTACACCTTC. This encodes CASSLTGGANYGYTF. This chain connects TRBV9 to TRBJ1-2; 8 nucleotides match TRBD1. Trimming at V came to 4 bases and at J to 0 bases, leaving 5 bases not matched to a gene. Germline values: CDR1 SGDLS, CDR2 YYNGEE. The CDR3 sequence is 15 residues long.

The rearrangement links TRBV6-1 to TRBJ2-5, with 9 bases identical to TRBD2. This CDR3 is 16 amino acids long. Trimming cost V 1 base and J 5 bases; bases outside gene matches: 8. CDR1 is MNHNS and CDR2 is SASEGT in the germline V gene. The DNA for the CDR3 is TGTGCCAGCAGTGAAGGAGGTAGCGGGAGATGGGAGACCCAGTACTTC. Its translation: CASSEGGSGRWETQYF.

The V call is TRBV24-1, the J call TRBJ2-2; TRBD2 agrees at 14 bases. After removal of 2 bases from V and 6 bases from J, the junction contained 7 bases not matched to a gene. CDR1 is KGHDR, CDR2 SFDVKD, per germline. CDR3 size: 18 residues. CDR3 in DNA: TGTGCCACCAGTGATTCTGTCGGACTAGCGGGAGGAGCCGGGGAGCTGTTTTTT. Translating it yields CATSDSVGLAGGAGELFF.

This chain links TRBV7-9 with TRBJ2-1; D remains ambiguous. The germline gives CDR1 SEHNR, CDR2 FQNEAQ (reference sequence). The V gene lost 3 bases and the J gene lost 7 bases, with 7 bases spanning the gap. The CDR3 consists of 12 residues. The CDR3 spells CASSFALNEQFF. CDR3 nucleotide sequence: TGTGCCAGCAGCTTCGCTCTAAATGAGCAGTTCTTC. The whole variable domain, remainder taken from reference TRBV7-9 and TRBJ2-1, is DTGVSQNPRHKITKRGQNVTFRCDPISEHNRLYWYRQTLGQGPEFLTYFQNEAQLEKSRLLSDRFSAERPKGSFSTLEIQRTEQGDSAMYLCASSFALNEQFFGPGTRLTVL.

This clone was detected only once. The chain has TRBV7-2 and TRBJ1-5; 7 bases fit TRBD1. CDR3 size: 18 residues. The junction had 9 bases not matched to a gene; V was cut back by 1 base and J by 0 bases. From germline, CDR1 is SGHTA and CDR2 FQGNSA. The DNA of the CDR3 is TGTGCCAGCAGCTTAGGGAGAGGGGGCGGATATAGCAATCAGCCCCAGCATTTT. The encoded protein is CASSLGRGGGYSNQPQHF.

V gene TRBV13 combines with J gene TRBJ1-6; D might be TRBD1 (6 bases). Germline CDR1 is PRHDT and CDR2 is FYEKMQ (reference sequence). The length of the CDR3 is 16 residues. Between the trimmed V and J ends, which lost 5 bases and 0 bases, there was a span of 11 bases. The CDR3 region has the DNA TGTGCCAGCAGCCACCTAGGGGGCTCCTATAATTCACCCCTCCACTTT. Translating it yields CASSHLGGSYNSPLHF.

The chain combines TRBV5-1 with TRBJ2-5; possible D gene TRBD1, 5 bases. CDR3 length: 10 residues. The V and J ends lost 6 bases and 5 bases respectively, with 5 bases between them. Looked up from germline, CDR1 is SGHRS and CDR2 is YFSETQ. The CDR3 DNA is TGCGCCAGCACAGGGGAGACCCAGTACTTC. This codes for CASTGETQYF.

This rearrangement joins TRBV27 to TRBJ2-3; D call uncertain. This CDR3 has 11 residues. Germline V gives CDR1 MNHEY, CDR2 SMNVEV (reference sequence). V was pared by 10 bases and J by 1 base, with 6 bases between. CDR3 bases: TGTGCCACCCGTCGCACAGATACGCAGTATTTT. Translating gives CATRRTDTQYF.

The DNA of the CDR3 is TGTGCCAGCAGCACTAGCGGTACAACAGATACGCAGTATTTT. Translating gives CASSTSGTTDTQYF. J is TRBJ2-3 and V is TRBV7-2, with 8 nucleotides matching TRBD2. Germline lookup yields CDR1 SGHTA and CDR2 FQGNSA. Trimming cost V 5 bases and J 3 bases; bases outside gene matches: 4. The CDR3 length is 14 residues.

V gene TRBV20-1 combines with J gene TRBJ2-3; no clear D. Germline V gene data show CDR1 as DFQATT and CDR2 as SNEGSKA (reference sequence). This CDR3 is built from 11 residues. Trimming shortened V by 6 bases and J by 7 bases, and 11 bases separated the two germline ends. The CDR3 region is CSAPKEHTQYF. CDR3 sequence (DNA): TGCAGTGCCCCCAAAGAGCATACGCAGTATTTT.

The gene calls are TRBV15 and TRBJ2-7; 7 bases map to TRBD2. CDR1 and CDR2 (germline): LNHNV, YYDKDF (reference sequence). With V trimmed by 0 bases and J by 2 bases, 10 bases remained unmatched. The CDR3 runs 17 residues. In nucleotides, the CDR3 is TGTGCCACCAGCAGAGACCGGGCAGGCGGGAGTACCTACGAGCAGTACTTC. Protein: CATSRDRAGGSTYEQYF.

This clone was observed a single time. The chain combines TRBV7-9 with TRBJ1-6, with TRBD1 identical over 7 bases. Germline CDR1 SEHNR, CDR2 FQNEAQ (reference sequence). The CDR3 consists of 14 residues. V shed 5 bases and J 7 bases; nucleotides not matched to a gene: 5. CDR3 sequence: CASSLGQRNSPLHF. CDR3 nucleotide sequence: TGTGCCAGCAGCCTGGGACAGAGGAATTCACCCCTCCACTTT.